This TCR beta chain was identified in a study of blood T cell repertoires in COVID-19. Study summary: There were acute and convalescent COVID-19 samples, and they came from the United States, Italy and Spain. Sample material is recorded as cDNA or gDNA derived from T cells, B-cell-depleted T cells, or PBMCs.

In the authors' methods: Amplification from reference gene primers served as the basis for estimated nucleated cell counts. Sequenced by immunoSEQ multiplex PCR; TCRdb stores in-frame clones only, minus some. The DNA was the basis for D and trimming; V, J and clone size are from that table. In the table there are around 50,000 clones, roughly nine tenths of which are singletons. Of note for this clone: The sample holds other DNA sequences that translate to the same CDR3.

Germline values: CDR1 SGHRS, CDR2 YFSETQ. Trimming removed 0 bases from V and 2 bases from J, with 8 bases in between. The CDR3 runs 14 residues. Sequenced input: peripheral blood. The chain uses TRBV5-1 and TRBJ2-5; TRBD2 might be the D (5 bases). The sequence was collected from a man between 65 and 85 years old with active COVID-19. CDR3 sequence (DNA): TGCGCCAGCAGCTTGGGGACTTTTCAAGAGACCCAGTACTTC. This gives the protein CASSLGTFQETQYF.